These 5 T cell receptor beta chains came from one sample sequenced in a study of T-cell memory formation after mild COVID-19. TCRdb ran MiXCR on the 5' RACE reads and lists one entry per CDR3 protein. The sample records about 430,000 distinct CDR3 sequences, roughly 26% being singletons. Source material: PBMCs or a T cell subset sorted from them (not recorded which). The receptors stem from an adult woman who had mild COVID-19 (a few samples of this study predate the infection). Cell type and time point are not known.

In its sample, this clonotype was seen a few times. The rearrangement joins TRBV5-1 to TRBJ1-2; D not resolved. The V end lost 0 bases, the J end lost 5 bases, and 8 bases lay between the germline ends. CDR3 length: 13 residues. From germline, CDR1 is SGHRS and CDR2 YFSETQ. CDR3 sequence: CASSLEAGYGYTF. The CDR3 bases are TGCGCCAGCAGCTTGGAGGCGGGATATGGCTACACCTTC.

This chain links TRBV7-8 with TRBJ2-3; possibly TRBD2 for D (5 bases). From germline, CDR1 is SGHVS and CDR2 FQNEAQ. V lost 1 base to trimming and J lost 4 bases, with 9 bases between them. The CDR3 is 14 amino acids. Written as DNA, the CDR3 is TGTGCCAGCAGCTTAGGGACTCCGCCAGATACGCAGTATTTT. Amino acids: CASSLGTPPDTQYF.

The table lists this clonotype with many counts. The rearrangement joins TRBV6-5 to TRBJ2-2; 8 positions match TRBD2. This CDR3 has 15 residues. Trimming removed 6 bases from V and 4 bases from J; junction bases left unmatched: 7. Germline values: CDR1 MNHEY, CDR2 SVGAGI. CDR3 amino acids: CASRAGTRVTGELFF. The CDR3 DNA reads as TGTGCCAGCAGGGCCGGGACTAGGGTCACCGGGGAGCTGTTTTTT.

The chain uses TRBV20-1 and TRBJ1-6, with TRBD1 matching 7 bases. Germline lookup yields CDR1 DFQATT and CDR2 SNEGSKA (reference sequence). The CDR3 spans 13 residues. Trimming removed 6 bases from V and 7 bases from J; junction bases left unmatched: 6. CDR3: CSATQGGNSPLHF. CDR3 nucleotides: TGCAGTGCGACGCAGGGGGGAAATTCACCCCTCCACTTT.

The sample holds a few counts of this clonotype. The chain links TRBV11-3 to TRBJ2-1, with 7 bases matching TRBD2. Germline V CDR1 and CDR2: SGHNT, YENEEA. The CDR3 sequence is 16 residues long. The J segment lost 10 bases and the V segment lost 0 bases, leaving 12 bases of the junction unmatched. The CDR3 coding sequence is TGTGCCAGCAGCTTAGAGGGGAGGGCTAGGACCGAGGAGCAGTTCTTC. As protein: CASSLEGRARTEEQFF. Full variable domain (missing parts from reference TRBV11-3 and TRBJ2-1): EAGVVQSPRYKIIEKKQPVAFWCNPISGHNTLYWYLQNLGQGPELLIRYENEEAVDDSQLPKDRFSAERLKGVDSTLKIQPAELGDSAVYLCASSLEGRARTEEQFFGPGTRLTVL.